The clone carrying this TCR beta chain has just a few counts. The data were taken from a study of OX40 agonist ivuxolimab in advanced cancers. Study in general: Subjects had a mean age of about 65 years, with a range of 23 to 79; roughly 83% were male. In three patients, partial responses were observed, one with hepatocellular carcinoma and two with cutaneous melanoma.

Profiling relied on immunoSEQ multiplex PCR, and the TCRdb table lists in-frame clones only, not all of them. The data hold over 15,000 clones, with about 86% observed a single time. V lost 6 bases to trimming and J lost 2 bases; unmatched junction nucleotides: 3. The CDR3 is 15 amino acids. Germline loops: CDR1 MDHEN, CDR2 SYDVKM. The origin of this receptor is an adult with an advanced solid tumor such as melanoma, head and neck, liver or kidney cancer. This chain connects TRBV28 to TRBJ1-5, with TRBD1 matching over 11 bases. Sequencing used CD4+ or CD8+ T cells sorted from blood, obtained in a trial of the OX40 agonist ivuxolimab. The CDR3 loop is CASSGQGAGNQPQHF. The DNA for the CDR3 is TGTGCCAGCAGCGGACAGGGGGCCGGCAATCAGCCCCAGCATTTT. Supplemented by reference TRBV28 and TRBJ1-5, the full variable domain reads DVKVTQSSRYLVKRTGEKVFLECVQDMDHENMFWYRQDPGLGLRLIYFSYDVKMKEKGDIPEGYSVSREKKERFSLILESASTNQTSMYLCASSGQGAGNQPQHFGDGTRLSIL.